This T cell receptor beta chain was sequenced for a study of T cells in Graves' hyperthyroidism and ophthalmopathy. Clinical Activity Scores of at least 3, NOSPECS grades of at least 4 and durations under 3 months characterized ophthalmopathy patients. Amplification of TCR beta CDR3 regions used RNA as the template. In the first-round RT-PCR of the TCR CDR3, the HTBI primer set was used. A single record per CDR3 protein comes from TCRdb applying MiXCR to the multiplex PCR reads. The sample has 250,000 to 400,000 distinct CDR3 sequences; roughly 13% are singletons. To note about this clonotype: The conserved closing phenylalanine or tryptophan is absent in this CDR3, likely reflecting a read error.

CDR1 and CDR2 (germline): DFQATT, SNEGSKA (reference sequence). Trimming took 5 bases from V and 0 from J; bases not matched to a gene: 8. The CDR3 loop spans 16 amino acids. Specimen: blood. This TCR was sampled from a woman aged 35 to 49 with Graves' ophthalmopathy. The V and J genes are TRBV20-1 and TRBJ2-3; 10 nucleotides line up with TRBD2. The CDR3 DNA is TGCAGTGCTTACGGGACTAGCGAGATTAGCACAGATACGCAGTATCTT. Its protein is CSAYGTSEISTDTQYL.